Following are 16 T cell receptor beta chains from one sample sequenced in a study of cytomegalovirus exposure and HLA in healthy donors. Clones were sequenced by immunoSEQ multiplex PCR, and TCRdb holds only the in-frame ones, with some missing. The sample holds about 130,000 clones; around four fifths are singletons and the top ten take about 32%. The sequenced sample was PBMCs. These TCRs come from a man aged 25-45 years in good health and CMV-seropositive.

The chain joins TRBV11-2 to TRBJ2-5; 10 positions agree with TRBD2. CDR1 SGHAT and CDR2 FQNNGV come from the germline V gene. The length of the CDR3 is 15 residues. The trim removed 5 bases at V and 7 bases at J, leaving 10 bases unmatched. CDR3 DNA: TGTGCCAGCAGCGCTACTAGCGGGACACCAAGGACCCAGTACTTC. This encodes CASSATSGTPRTQYF.

This chain uses TRBV10-3 with TRBJ1-3; TRBD1 aligns across 9 bases. Germline V gene data show CDR1 as ENHRY and CDR2 as SYGVKD. The trim removed 3 bases at V and 2 bases at J, leaving 8 bases unmatched. The CDR3 covers 17 residues. In nucleotides, the CDR3 is TGTGCCATCAGTGACCCCCGGGACAGGGAAACTGGAAACACCATATATTTT. This translates into CAISDPRDRETGNTIYF.

This rearrangement joins TRBV4-1 to TRBJ2-7; 7 bases fit TRBD1. The V and J ends lost 6 bases and 0 bases, in that order; junction bases with no gene match: 8. Germline-derived CDR1 and CDR2 are MGHRA and YSYEKL. The CDR3 has 15 residues. The chain's CDR3 is CASSSGQTRSYEQYF. The CDR3 bases are TGCGCCAGCAGTTCGGGACAGACTCGCTCCTACGAGCAGTACTTC.

This chain links TRBV5-1 with TRBJ2-7; TRBD2 is a possible D gene (6 bases). In germline, CDR1 is SGHRS, CDR2 YFSETQ. The CDR3 is 15 amino acids. Trimming took 0 bases from V and 2 from J, leaving 12 bases between them. CDR3 amino acids: CASSLEASEAYEQYF. The DNA for the CDR3 is TGCGCCAGCAGCTTGGAAGCTAGCGAGGCCTACGAGCAGTACTTC.

This chain joins TRBV7-8 and TRBJ1-2, with 12 positions matching TRBD1. The CDR3 is made up of 17 amino acids. With V trimmed by 2 bases and J by 8 bases, 12 bases remained unmatched. Germline CDR1 reads SGHVS; CDR2 reads FQNEAQ. This CDR3 reads CASSLSGTGGLTRGYTF. CDR3 in DNA: TGTGCCAGCAGCTTATCCGGGACAGGGGGCTTAACGAGGGGCTACACCTTC.

The chain links TRBV6-5 to TRBJ2-1, with TRBD1 identical over 9 bases. The germline V gene encodes CDR1 MNHEY and CDR2 SVGAGI. This CDR3 comprises 14 residues. With 5 bases clipped from V and 7 bases from J, the junction kept 6 bases outside the gene matches. The CDR3, as DNA: TGTGCCAGCAGTCCGGGACAGGGTAGGAATGAGCAGTTCTTC. Translation gives CASSPGQGRNEQFF.

The rearrangement joins TRBV25-1 to TRBJ1-1, with TRBD1 as a possible D gene (5 bases). Between the trimmed V and J ends, which lost 6 bases and 1 base, there was a span of 15 bases. The CDR3 covers 15 residues. CDR1 and CDR2 from the germline V gene are MGHDK and SYGVNS. The CDR3 region has the DNA TGTGCCAGCAGGGGCCTGGGACTCCCGAACACTGAAGCTTTCTTT. Translating it yields CASRGLGLPNTEAFF.

This chain connects TRBV6-5 to TRBJ1-2; 9 positions agree with TRBD1. This CDR3 has 15 residues. V lost 4 bases, J lost 6 bases, and 9 bases stayed unmatched. The germline CDR1 and CDR2 sequences are MNHEY and SVGAGI. The CDR3 nucleotides are TGTGCCAGCAGTTCCCCGGGACAGGGCCAGGATGGCTACACCTTC. Encoded protein: CASSSPGQGQDGYTF.

The J gene is TRBJ2-1, the V gene TRBV29-1; 9 bases are a match to TRBD2. In germline, CDR1 is SQVTM, CDR2 ANQGSEA. The V and J ends lost 3 bases and 7 bases, in that order; junction bases with no gene match: 10. The CDR3 covers 15 residues. The CDR3 nucleotides are TGCAGCGTTGAGCCTAGCGGGGTGGTGAGGAATGAGCAGTTCTTC. Translation: CSVEPSGVVRNEQFF.

The chain links TRBV4-2 to TRBJ1-5; no clear D. The germline V gene encodes CDR1 LGHNA and CDR2 YNFKEQ. The CDR3 is made up of 18 amino acids. V was pared by 0 bases and J by 0 bases, with 15 bases between. CDR3 nucleotides: TGTGCCAGCAGCCAAGATCTTCCCCAGACTTATAGCAATCAGCCCCAGCATTTT. Residues: CASSQDLPQTYSNQPQHF.

The rearrangement joins TRBV30 to TRBJ2-2, with 8 positions matching TRBD1. Germline V gives CDR1 GTSNPN, CDR2 SVGIG (reference sequence). V lost 8 bases, J lost 5 bases, and 13 bases stayed unmatched. There are 15 residues in the CDR3. Written as DNA, the CDR3 is TGTGCCGCCACTCCCGGGACAGGATATACCGGGGAGCTGTTTTTT. It is translated as CAATPGTGYTGELFF.

The chain uses TRBV27 and TRBJ2-5; 8 nucleotides align to TRBD2. This CDR3 region has 15 residues. J lost 2 bases, V lost 4 bases, and 6 bases had no gene match. CDR1 is MNHEY, CDR2 SMNVEV, per germline (reference sequence). The CDR3 DNA follows: TGTGCCAGCAGTTCCGGGACTAGTAAGCAAGAGACCCAGTACTTC. As protein: CASSSGTSKQETQYF.

This chain joins TRBV29-1 and TRBJ2-3; tentative D call: TRBD1 (5 bases). From germline, CDR1 is SQVTM and CDR2 ANQGSEA. The CDR3 runs to 14 residues. V lost 8 bases and J 3 bases, leaving 18 bases between the germline ends. The CDR3 reads CSYRYQGRTDTQYF. The CDR3 nucleotides are TGCAGCTACCGGTACCAGGGTCGGACAGATACGCAGTATTTT.

V and J are TRBV19 and TRBJ2-5; the D is unclear. V was trimmed by 4 bases and J by 6 bases, leaving 6 bases between them. CDR3 length equals 11 residues. Germline CDR1 LNHDA, CDR2 SQIVND (reference sequence). CDR3 sequence (DNA): TGTGCCAGTAGTACGAGCCAGACCCAGTACTTC. Its translation is CASSTSQTQYF.

V usage is TRBV6-6 and J usage is TRBJ1-4; D unresolved. V lost 5 bases and J 4 bases, leaving 14 bases between the germline ends. The CDR3 totals 15 residues. Germline CDR1 MNHNY, CDR2 SVGAGI (reference sequence). Written as DNA, the CDR3 is TGTGCCAGCAGTCAACGGCGGGCCCATAATGAAAAACTGTTTTTT. Protein: CASSQRRAHNEKLFF.

V gene TRBV19 combines with J gene TRBJ2-4; D remains unclear. CDR3 length equals 11 residues. V lost 6 bases to trimming and J lost 8 bases, with 8 bases between them. Per germline, CDR1 LNHDA and CDR2 SQIVND (reference sequence). The CDR3 is CASRELDIQYF. The CDR3 DNA sequence: TGTGCCAGTAGGGAGTTGGACATTCAGTACTTC. The full variable domain, in which reference TRBV19 and TRBJ2-4 provide the parts outside the CDR3, is DGGITQSPKYLFRKEGQNVTLSCEQNLNHDAMYWYRQDPGQGLRLIYYSQIVNDFQKGDIAEGYSVSREKKESFPLTVTSAQKNPTAFYLCASRELDIQYFGAGTRLSVL.